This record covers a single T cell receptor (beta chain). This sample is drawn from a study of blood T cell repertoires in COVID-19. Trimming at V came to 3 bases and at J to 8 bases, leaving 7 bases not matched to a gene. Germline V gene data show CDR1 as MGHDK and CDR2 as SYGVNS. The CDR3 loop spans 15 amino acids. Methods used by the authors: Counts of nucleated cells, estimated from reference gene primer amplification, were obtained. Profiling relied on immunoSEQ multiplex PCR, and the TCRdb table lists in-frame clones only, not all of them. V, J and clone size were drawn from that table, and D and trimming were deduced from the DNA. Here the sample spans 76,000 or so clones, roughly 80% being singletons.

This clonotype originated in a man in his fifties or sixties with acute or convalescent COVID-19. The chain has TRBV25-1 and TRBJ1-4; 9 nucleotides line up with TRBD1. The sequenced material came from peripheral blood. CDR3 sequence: CASSDWGQGGEKLFF. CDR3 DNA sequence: TGTGCCAGCAGTGATTGGGGACAGGGAGGCGAAAAACTGTTTTTT.